Sequencing of this T cell receptor (beta chain) was carried out in a study of T-cell reconstitution after alpha-beta-depleted transplantation in children. V was clipped by 7 bases and J by 2 bases, with 13 bases between them. The germline V gene has CDR1 MNHEY and CDR2 SVGEGT. This CDR3 has 14 residues. This sample's TCRbeta library carried unique molecular identifier barcodes. TCRdb reanalysed the PCR reads using MiXCR and keeps one entry per CDR3 protein. The sample comprises some 640,000 distinct CDR3 sequences, roughly 17% of which are singletons, and around 0.96% rests with the top ten. Sample: PBMCs from the stem cell graft donor, taken from the stem cell graft. This clonotype originated in a human donor who donated a stem cell graft to a child with acute myeloid leukemia. The rearrangement joins TRBV6-2 or TRBV6-3 to TRBJ2-3; TRBD1 is a possible D gene (5 bases). This CDR3 reads CASTTDTTTDTQYF. CDR3 nucleotide sequence: TGTGCCAGCACCACGGACACGACCACAGATACGCAGTATTTT.